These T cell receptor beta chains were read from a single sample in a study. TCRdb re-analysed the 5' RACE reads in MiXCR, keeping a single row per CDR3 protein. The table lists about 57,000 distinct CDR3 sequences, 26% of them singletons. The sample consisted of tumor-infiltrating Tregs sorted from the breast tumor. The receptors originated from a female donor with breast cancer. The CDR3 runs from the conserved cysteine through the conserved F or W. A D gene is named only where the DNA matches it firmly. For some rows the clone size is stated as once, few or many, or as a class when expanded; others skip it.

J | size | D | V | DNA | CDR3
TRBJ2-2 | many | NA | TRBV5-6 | TGTGCCAGCAGCACAGGAGGACAGCTCACCGGGGAGCTGTTTTTT | CASSTGGQLTGELFF
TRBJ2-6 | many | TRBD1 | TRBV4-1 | TGCGCCAGCAGCCAAATCTCAGGGGGCGTCGCTGGGGCCAACGTCCTGACTTTC | CASSQISGGVAGANVLTF
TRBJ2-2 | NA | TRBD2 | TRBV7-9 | TGTGCCAGCAGCTTGGTTCACGGGGGGGGCACCAAGGAGCTGTTTTTT | CASSLVHGGGTKELFF
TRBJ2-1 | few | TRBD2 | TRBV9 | TGTGCCAGCAGCGTCGGGACTAGCGGGAGCGAAAACTACAATGAGCAGTTCTTC | CASSVGTSGSENYNEQFF
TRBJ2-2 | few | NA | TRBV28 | TGTGCCAGCGGGGTGAGACAGTCGAACACCGGGGAGCTGTTTTTT | CASGVRQSNTGELFF
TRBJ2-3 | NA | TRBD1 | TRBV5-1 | TGCGCCAGCAGCTTTCAGGGGGCCCGCACAGATACGCAGTATTTT | CASSFQGARTDTQYF
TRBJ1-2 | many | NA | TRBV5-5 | TGTGCCAGCAGCTTGGGCAGGTTAGCTAACTATGGCTACACCTTC | CASSLGRLANYGYTF
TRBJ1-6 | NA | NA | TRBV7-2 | TGTGCCAGCAGCTTAGAAACTCCGGGCTATTCACCCCTCCACTTT | CASSLETPGYSPLHF
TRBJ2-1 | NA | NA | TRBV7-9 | TGTGCCAGCAGCTCCAGCGGTTCATACAATGAGCAGTTCTTC | CASSSSGSYNEQFF
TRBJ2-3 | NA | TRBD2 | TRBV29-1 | TGCAGCGTTGAAGGAATACTAGAAGCGGGGACAGATACGCAGTATTTT | CSVEGILEAGTDTQYF
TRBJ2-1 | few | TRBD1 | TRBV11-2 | TGTGCCAGCAGCTTAAACGGCCTCCTGAGACAGGGGACCCATGAGCAGTTCTTC | CASSLNGLLRQGTHEQFF
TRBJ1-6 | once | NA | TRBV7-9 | TGTGCCAGCAGCAGGGATAATTCACCCCTCCACTTT | CASSRDNSPLHF
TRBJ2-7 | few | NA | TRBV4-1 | TGCGCCAGCAGCCCCAGGATTCAGTACGAGCAGTACTTC | CASSPRIQYEQYF
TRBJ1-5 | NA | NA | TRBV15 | TGTGCCACCAGCGGAGATCTGCCGGGTAGACAGCCCCAGCATTTT | CATSGDLPGRQPQHF
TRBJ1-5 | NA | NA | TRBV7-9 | TGTGCCGGCAGCAGCGGGACTTCATGTCAGCCCCAGCATTTT | CAGSSGTSCQPQHF
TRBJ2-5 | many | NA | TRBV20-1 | TGCAGTGCTAGTACCCACCTGGGCACACAAGCGGGCCAGTACTTC | CSASTHLGTQAGQYF
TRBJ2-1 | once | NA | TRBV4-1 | TGCGCCAGCAGCCAAGAGCTGAGTGAGCAGTTCTTC | CASSQELSEQFF
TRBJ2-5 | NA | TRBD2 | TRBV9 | TGTGCCAGCAGCGTAGATTCGGGAGCGGGGTTAAAAGAGACCCAGTACTTC | CASSVDSGAGLKETQYF
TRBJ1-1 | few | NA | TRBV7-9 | TGTGCCAGCAGCTTGGGTTTTTTGAACACTGAAGCTTTCTTT | CASSLGFLNTEAFF
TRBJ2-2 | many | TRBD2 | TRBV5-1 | TGCGCCAGCAGCGGTAGCGGGAGAGGCGACACCGGGGAGCTGTTTTTT | CASSGSGRGDTGELFF
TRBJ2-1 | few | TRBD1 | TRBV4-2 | TGTGCCAGCAGTTTAAGCCAGGGGGCGGCTAATGAGCAGTTCTTC | CASSLSQGAANEQFF
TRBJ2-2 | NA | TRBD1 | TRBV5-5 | TGTGCCAGCAGCCTCGCCGGGACAGGGAACACCGGGGAGCTGTTTTTT | CASSLAGTGNTGELFF
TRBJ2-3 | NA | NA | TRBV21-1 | TGTGCCAGCTGCCGACTAGCGGGGTCCCGGAATACGCAGTATTTT | CASCRLAGSRNTQYF
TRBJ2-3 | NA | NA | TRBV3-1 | TGTGCCAGCAGCCAAGATTATGAAGGAAGGGGCACAGATACGCAGTATTTT | CASSQDYEGRGTDTQYF
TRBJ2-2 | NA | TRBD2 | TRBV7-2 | TGTGCCAGCAGCTCGCCCTTCTTTGGGGGGACTACGAACACCGGGGAGCTGTTTTTT | CASSSPFFGGTTNTGELFF
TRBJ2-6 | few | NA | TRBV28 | TGTGCCAGCAGTTCTGGGGCCAACGTCCTGACTTTC | CASSSGANVLTF
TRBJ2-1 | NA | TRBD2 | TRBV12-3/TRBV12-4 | TGTGCCAGCAGTTTAGGACCGACTAGCGGGAGGGCGGAGCAGTTCTTC | CASSLGPTSGRAEQFF
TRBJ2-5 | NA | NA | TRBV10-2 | TGCGCCAGCAGTGATGCAGGGGGGCAAGAGACCCAGTACTTC | CASSDAGGQETQYF
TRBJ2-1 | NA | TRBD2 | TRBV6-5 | TGTGCCAGCACCTCACCGACTAGCGGACACAATGAGCAGTTCTTC | CASTSPTSGHNEQFF
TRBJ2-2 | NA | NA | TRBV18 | TGTGCCAGCTCACCATACGCCGGACGAACCACCGGGGAGCTGTTTTTT | CASSPYAGRTTGELFF
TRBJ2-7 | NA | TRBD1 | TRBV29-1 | TGCAGCGTTCGGACAGGGTACGAGCAGTACTTC | CSVRTGYEQYF
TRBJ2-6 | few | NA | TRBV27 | TGTGCCAGCAGTTCAGTGGCCGGGGCCAACGTCCTGACTTTC | CASSSVAGANVLTF
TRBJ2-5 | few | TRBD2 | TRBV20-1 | TGCAGTGCTAGACCCCTAGCGGGGTTCCAAGAGACCCAGTACTTC | CSARPLAGFQETQYF
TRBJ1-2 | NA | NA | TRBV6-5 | TGTGCCAGCAGTTACTCGTCCGGGATGGTCTACACCTTC | CASSYSSGMVYTF
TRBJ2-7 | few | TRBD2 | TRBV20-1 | TGCAGTCCGAAGGGACTAGCGGGGGGCTTCTTGGAGCAGTACTTC | CSPKGLAGGFLEQYF
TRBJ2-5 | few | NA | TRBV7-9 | TGTGCCAGCAGCTTAAGACCTCTCCACGATCTAAAGAGAGGCGGGGAGACCCAGTACTTC | CASSLRPLHDLKRGGETQYF
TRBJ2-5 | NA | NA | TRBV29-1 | TGCAGCGTTGGACAGATTGAGGGAGCCCAGTACTTC | CSVGQIEGAQYF
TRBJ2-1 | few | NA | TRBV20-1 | TGCAGTGCTAGACAAAGACTGGGACTGACCCCCCTCAATGAGCAGTTCTTC | CSARQRLGLTPLNEQFF
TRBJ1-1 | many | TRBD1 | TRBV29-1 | TGCAGCGCGGACAGGGGGCGCGGCGACACTGAAGCTTTCTTT | CSADRGRGDTEAFF
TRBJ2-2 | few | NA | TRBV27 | TGTGCCAGCAGTTTATACCCATCCCGTACCGGGGAGCTGTTTTTT | CASSLYPSRTGELFF
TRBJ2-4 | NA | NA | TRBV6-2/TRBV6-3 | TGTGCCAGCAGCTACAGGGTGGCCGAGAACATTCAGTACTTC | CASSYRVAENIQYF
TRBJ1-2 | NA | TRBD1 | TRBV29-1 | TGCAGCGTTGAATTAGGGACAGCCTATGGCTACACCTTC | CSVELGTAYGYTF
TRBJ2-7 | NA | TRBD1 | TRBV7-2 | TGTGCCAGCAGCTTAGGGACAGGGGGAGGCGAGCAGTACTTC | CASSLGTGGGEQYF
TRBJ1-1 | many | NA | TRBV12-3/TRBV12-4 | TGTGCCAGCAGTTTGGATGCGGGCACTGAAGCTTTCTTT | CASSLDAGTEAFF
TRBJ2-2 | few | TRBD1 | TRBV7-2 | TGTGCCAGCAGCCTGGGACAGGGAACCGGGGAGCTGTTTTTT | CASSLGQGTGELFF
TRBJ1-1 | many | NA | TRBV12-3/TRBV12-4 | TGTGCCAGCAGTCCCTACGGGAGACCCGAAGCTTTCTTT | CASSPYGRPEAFF
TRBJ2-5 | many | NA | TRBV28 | TGTGCCAGCAGTTTGCTAACAGGGAATCAAGAGACCCAGTACTTC | CASSLLTGNQETQYF
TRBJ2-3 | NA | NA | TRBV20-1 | TGCAGTGCCCGGCCTGCGTCGGTTACGCAGTATTTT | CSARPASVTQYF
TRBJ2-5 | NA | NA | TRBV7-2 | TGTGCCAGCAGCTTAGTAGGGCAACAGACCCAGTACTTC | CASSLVGQQTQYF
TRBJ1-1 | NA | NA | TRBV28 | TGTGCCAGCAGTTTATCCGTAAGGAACACTGAAGCTTTCTTT | CASSLSVRNTEAFF
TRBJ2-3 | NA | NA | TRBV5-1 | TGCGCCAGCAGCCTGGGGAGGACGGCAGATACGCAGTATTTT | CASSLGRTADTQYF
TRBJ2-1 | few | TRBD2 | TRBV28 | TGTGCCAGCAGGGCTAGCGGGGCATACAATGAGCAGTTCTTC | CASRASGAYNEQFF
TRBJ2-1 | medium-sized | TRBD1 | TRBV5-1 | TGCGCCAGCAGCTTGGAGGCGGGACAGGGTTACAATGAGCAGTTCTTC | CASSLEAGQGYNEQFF
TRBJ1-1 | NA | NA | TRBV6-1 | TGTGCCGGCAGGGCCCGAAATGGGGTGAACACTGAAGCTTTCTTT | CAGRARNGVNTEAFF
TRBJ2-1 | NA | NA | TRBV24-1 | TGTGCCACCAGTGATCCCCACTACAATGAGCAGTTCTTC | CATSDPHYNEQFF
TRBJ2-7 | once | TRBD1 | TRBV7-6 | TGTGCCAGCAGCCCAGGGGGCGCGGGCTCCTACGAGCAGTACTTC | CASSPGGAGSYEQYF
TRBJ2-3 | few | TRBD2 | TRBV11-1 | TGTGCCAGCAGCTCCGGGGTAGCGGGGTTCACAGATACGCAGTATTTT | CASSSGVAGFTDTQYF
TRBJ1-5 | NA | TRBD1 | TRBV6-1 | TGTGCCAGCAGTTATACTCAGGGGGATCAGCCCCAGCATTTT | CASSYTQGDQPQHF
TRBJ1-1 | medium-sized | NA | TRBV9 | TGTGCCAGCAGCGTTACCGCATCGAACACTGAAGCTTTCTTT | CASSVTASNTEAFF
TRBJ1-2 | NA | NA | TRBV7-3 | TGTGCCAGCAGCGCCCAGGGGCGCTCATCCTATGGCTACACCTTC | CASSAQGRSSYGYTF